These 25 T cell receptor beta chains originate from one sample sequenced in a study of blood T cell repertoires in COVID-19. Sequencing used immunoSEQ multiplex PCR; TCRdb keeps in-frame clones, though not all of them. The table includes fewer than 15,000 clones, approximately 87% detected once. Sequencing was carried out using peripheral blood. These receptors were collected from a human donor in a cohort sampled during active COVID-19.

The chain carries TRBV7-7 and TRBJ2-7, with D possibly TRBD2 on 6 matching bases. V was cut by 5 bases and J by 3 bases, with 11 bases left in between. Germline CDR1 and CDR2: SSHAT and FNYEAQ (reference sequence). The CDR3 consists of 13 residues. CDR3 in amino acids: CASSRGTLYEQYF. The CDR3 nucleotides read TGTGCCAGCAGCCGGGGGACTCTCTACGAGCAGTACTTC. Supplemented by reference TRBV7-7 and TRBJ2-7, the full variable domain reads GAGVSQSPRYKVTKRGQDVTLRCDPISSHATLYWYQQALGQGPEFLTYFNYEAQPDKSGLPSDRFSAERPEGSISTLTIQRTEQRDSAMYRCASSRGTLYEQYFGPGTRLTVT.

This chain uses TRBV4-3 with TRBJ2-7; maybe TRBD1 (5 bases). V lost 0 bases, J lost 2 bases, and 11 bases lay in between. CDR1 and CDR2 (germline): LGHNA, YSLEER. There are 15 residues in the CDR3. CDR3 bases: TGCGCCAGCAGCCAAGAAAGGGGTTTTACCTACGAGCAGTACTTC. Translation: CASSQERGFTYEQYF.

The chain couples TRBV19 to TRBJ2-5; 9 nucleotides line up with TRBD1. CDR1 is LNHDA, CDR2 SQIVND, per germline (reference sequence). V lost 3 bases to trimming and J lost 2 bases; unmatched junction nucleotides: 4. This CDR3 is 15 amino acids long. The CDR3 protein is CASSMDRGEQETQYF. CDR3 sequence (DNA): TGTGCCAGTAGTATGGACAGGGGTGAGCAAGAGACCCAGTACTTC.

CDR3 nucleotide sequence: TGTGCCAGCAGCAATAGCGGGAGGATAACCGGGGAGCTGTTTTTT. Translated: CASSNSGRITGELFF. The V and J genes are TRBV7-9 and TRBJ2-2; 10 bases are a match to TRBD2. CDR3 length: 15 residues. Germline V gene sequence: CDR1 SEHNR, CDR2 FQNEAQ (reference sequence). The J segment lost 5 bases and the V segment lost 5 bases, leaving 5 bases of the junction unmatched.

CDR3 sequence (DNA): TGTGCCAGCAGCCCGGGACAGACCTATGGCTACACCTTC. It codes for CASSPGQTYGYTF. This sequence joins TRBV12-3 or TRBV12-4 and TRBJ1-2, with TRBD1 matching over 7 bases. CDR3 length equals 13 residues. V lost 6 bases to trimming and J lost 4 bases; unmatched junction nucleotides: 5.

CDR3 DNA sequence: TGTGCCAGCACCGTTGCCACAGGGGATGGCTTGAGAGACATTCAGTACTTC. Its protein is CASTVATGDGLRDIQYF. This chain uses TRBV5-6 with TRBJ2-4; 7 positions agree with TRBD1. V was pared by 6 bases and J by 8 bases, with 20 bases of the junction left unmatched. CDR1 is SGHDT and CDR2 is YYEEEE in the germline V gene. The CDR3 is 17 amino acids.

The chain recombines TRBV6-5 with TRBJ1-4; tentatively, D is TRBD1 (5 bases). Germline CDR1 is MNHEY and CDR2 is SVGAGI. The CDR3 has 15 residues. V lost 6 bases and J lost 2, with 13 bases in between. CDR3 DNA: TGTGCCAGCAGGAGGAGGGGTGGGACTAATGAAAAACTGTTTTTT. Translated, it gives CASRRRGGTNEKLFF.

The V and J genes are TRBV6-1 and TRBJ2-4, with 7 bases aligning to TRBD2. Germline V gene lookup returns CDR1 MNHNS and CDR2 SASEGT. V dropped 4 bases and J dropped 4; count of bases not matched to a gene: 16. CDR3 length equals 18 residues. The CDR3 is CASSAGIPGGWSKNIQYF. DNA of the CDR3: TGTGCCAGCAGTGCCGGGATACCGGGGGGATGGTCGAAAAACATTCAGTACTTC.

The chain recombines TRBV4-3 with TRBJ1-1; D is unclear. In germline, CDR1 is LGHNA, CDR2 YSLEER. The V end was cut by 1 base, the J end by 5 bases, with 8 bases between. The CDR3 covers 13 residues. The CDR3 DNA follows: TGCGCCAGCAGCCAAGTTTCGGGGACTGAAGCTTTCTTT. Translated, it gives CASSQVSGTEAFF.

The chain combines TRBV19 with TRBJ1-2, with 8 bases lining up with TRBD1. Germline CDR1 reads LNHDA; CDR2 reads SQIVND (reference sequence). The CDR3 is made up of 14 amino acids. J lost 7 bases, V lost 7 bases, and 11 bases had no gene match. As DNA, the CDR3 is TGTGCCAGTACCGATTATGGACAGGGCCCTGGCTACACCTTC. It encodes CASTDYGQGPGYTF.

The chain combines TRBV3-1 (or the pseudogene TRBV3-2) with TRBJ2-7; D might be TRBD1 (6 bases). CDR1 is LGHDT, CDR2 YNNKEL, per germline (reference sequence). V gave up 3 bases and J gave up 2 bases, with 8 bases separating them. The CDR3 covers 13 residues. The CDR3 nucleotides are TGTGCCAGCAGCCAGGGGACACCCTACGAGCAGTACTTC. Amino acids: CASSQGTPYEQYF.

The gene calls are TRBV2 and TRBJ1-4; D remains unclear. Trimming left V 4 bases short and J 6 bases short, with 9 bases between. From germline, CDR1 is SNHLY and CDR2 FYNNEI. The CDR3 loop spans 13 amino acids. CDR3 in amino acids: CASSGGRDEKLFF. CDR3 coding DNA: TGTGCCAGCAGTGGTGGTCGCGATGAAAAACTGTTTTTT.

This chain links TRBV3-1 (or the pseudogene TRBV3-2) with TRBJ2-7; TRBD1 agrees at 9 bases. The CDR3 is 15 amino acids. Germline CDR1 LGHDT, CDR2 YNNKEL (reference sequence). Losses at the gene ends were 5 bases for V and 2 bases for J; bases not matched to a gene: 7. The CDR3 DNA reads as TGTGCCAGCAGCTCCTCCGGGACAGGGCCCTACGAGCAGTACTTC. Encoded protein: CASSSSGTGPYEQYF.

The chain recombines TRBV18 with TRBJ1-1, with D unresolved. Trimming stripped 1 base from V and 4 bases from J, with 10 bases between. Germline V gene data show CDR1 as KGHSH and CDR2 as LQKENI. CDR3 length equals 14 residues. The CDR3 coding sequence is TGTGCCAGCTCACCACTACGGGGAGGCACTGAAGCTTTCTTT. This sequence encodes CASSPLRGGTEAFF.

The genes are TRBV7-2 and TRBJ2-7, with 8 bases lining up with TRBD1. The germline V gene has CDR1 SGHTA and CDR2 FQGNSA. This CDR3 is built from 15 residues. J lost 5 bases, V lost 1 base, and 7 bases had no gene match. CDR3 sequence reads: CASSLVPGGAHEQYF. The CDR3 nucleotides are TGTGCCAGCAGCTTAGTGCCAGGGGGCGCCCACGAGCAGTACTTC.

The chain is built from TRBV27 and TRBJ1-1; D might be TRBD1 (5 bases). The CDR3 length is 11 residues. Looked up from germline, CDR1 is MNHEY and CDR2 is SMNVEV (reference sequence). V was cut by 6 bases and J by 6 bases, with 8 bases left in between. CDR3 coding DNA: TGTGCCAGCAGAGGGGTCGCTGAAGCTTTCTTT. This sequence encodes CASRGVAEAFF.

V and J are TRBV5-4 and TRBJ2-1; 8 bases align to TRBD1. CDR3 length equals 16 residues. With V trimmed by 5 bases and J by 0 bases, 7 bases remained unmatched. Germline loops: CDR1 SGHNT, CDR2 YYREEE (reference sequence). The CDR3 DNA sequence: TGTGCCAGCAGTCCACGACAGGGGTCCTCCTACAATGAGCAGTTCTTC. The encoded protein is CASSPRQGSSYNEQFF.

The chain recombines TRBV9 with TRBJ1-1; the D is unclear. The V end lost 4 bases, the J end lost 3 bases, and 10 bases lay between the germline ends. There are 13 residues in the CDR3. Germline V CDR1 and CDR2: SGDLS, YYNGEE. The CDR3 DNA reads as TGTGCCAGCAGCCCCACACCTTACACTGAAGCTTTCTTT. This sequence encodes CASSPTPYTEAFF.

This chain connects TRBV18 to TRBJ1-5, with 12 nucleotides matching TRBD1. Germline trimming cut 4 bases from V and 4 bases from J; bases unmatched to any gene: 5. The CDR3 has 16 residues. Germline loops: CDR1 KGHSH, CDR2 LQKENI. DNA for the CDR3: TGTGCCAGCTCACTGGGACAGGGGGCTGGGAATCAGCCCCAGCATTTT. Translated, it gives CASSLGQGAGNQPQHF.

The chain employs TRBV6-5 and TRBJ2-3, with D maybe TRBD2 (6 bases). The germline V and J ends were trimmed by 4 bases and 7 bases, with 15 bases remaining between them. The CDR3 spans 14 residues. Germline CDR1 reads MNHEY; CDR2 reads SVGAGI. The CDR3 bases are TGTGCCAGCAGTTCACCGGGGGACGGGTATACGCAGTATTTT. Residues: CASSSPGDGYTQYF.

This clone was seen once. The V gene is TRBV3-1 (or the pseudogene TRBV3-2), the J gene TRBJ1-2; 7 bases line up with TRBD1. The length of the CDR3 is 16 residues. Germline V gene sequence: CDR1 LGHDT, CDR2 YNNKEL (reference sequence). The V and J ends lost 1 base and 6 bases, in that order; junction bases with no gene match: 11. The DNA for the CDR3 is TGTGCCAGCAGCCAAGGAATCAGGGCAGGGGGGCATGGCTACACCTTC. Its protein is CASSQGIRAGGHGYTF.

This clone was found a few times. The genes are TRBV19 and TRBJ2-3, with unresolved D. The V and J ends lost 4 bases and 4 bases respectively, with 18 bases between them. This CDR3 spans 16 amino acids. Germline CDR1 is LNHDA and CDR2 is SQIVND (reference sequence). The CDR3 spells CASSTFSRMGADTQYF. The CDR3 DNA sequence: TGTGCCAGTAGTACTTTTTCTAGAATGGGTGCAGATACGCAGTATTTT.

This chain uses TRBV6-5 with TRBJ1-1, with D tentatively TRBD1 (5 bases). This CDR3 is 14 amino acids long. V was clipped by 2 bases and J by 10 bases, with 17 bases between them. Germline-derived CDR1 and CDR2 are MNHEY and SVGAGI. CDR3 DNA sequence: TGTGCCAGCAGTTACCAAGTTGGAGGGGAGGTAGCTTTCTTT. Its translation is CASSYQVGGEVAFF.

The V gene is TRBV7-7, the J gene TRBJ2-5, with 11 bases matching TRBD2. The CDR3 runs to 18 residues. Losses at the gene ends were 5 bases for V and 0 bases for J; bases not matched to a gene: 11. Germline V lookup: CDR1 SSHAT, CDR2 FNYEAQ (reference sequence). In nucleotides, the CDR3 is TGTGCCAGCAGCATTGGGACTAGCGGAGATGAGTACCAAGAGACCCAGTACTTC. Protein: CASSIGTSGDEYQETQYF.

J is TRBJ2-1 and V is TRBV6-5, with D maybe TRBD1 (6 bases). The CDR3 runs 12 residues. The V gene's germline CDR1 is MNHEY and CDR2 SVGAGI. Trimming removed 5 bases from V and 6 bases from J, with 8 bases in between. The CDR3 sequence is CASSLTGNEQFF. The CDR3 DNA reads as TGTGCCAGCAGTCTGACAGGCAATGAGCAGTTCTTC.